Shown below are 4 T cell receptor beta chains from a single sample sequenced in a study of T cells after posttransplantation cyclophosphamide. Treatment was busulfan-fludarabine conditioning, a marrow graft, and cyclophosphamide on days +3 and +4. TCRdb's table, derived via immunoSEQ multiplex PCR, lists solely in-frame clones and lacks some. This table holds 35,000 to 50,000 clones, 90% found once. The sequencing used PBMCs, collected roughly 59 days after allogeneic stem cell transplant with posttransplant cyclophosphamide. These receptors came from a male patient aged 60 to 75 who received an allogeneic stem cell transplant from a related donor and was CMV-positive. Some T cells may arise from the graft donor.

CDR3 region: CASSLKDRERNYGYTF. CDR3 coding DNA: TGTGCCAGCAGCTTGAAGGACAGGGAACGCAACTATGGCTACACCTTC. V gene TRBV7-9 combines with J gene TRBJ1-2; the match to TRBD1 covers 8 bases. The germline gives CDR1 SEHNR, CDR2 FQNEAQ (reference sequence). V gave up 3 bases and J gave up 2 bases; unmatched junction bases: 8. This CDR3 spans 16 amino acids. Variable domain in full (rest from reference TRBV7-9 and TRBJ1-2): DTGVSQNPRHKITKRGQNVTFRCDPISEHNRLYWYRQTLGQGPEFLTYFQNEAQLEKSRLLSDRFSAERPKGSFSTLEIQRTEQGDSAMYLCASSLKDRERNYGYTFGSGTRLTVV.

The chain is built from TRBV4-1 and TRBJ1-5; 7 bases map to TRBD1. The CDR3 has 15 amino acids. The ends lost 4 bases at V and 4 bases at J; junction bases unmatched: 7. Germline loops: CDR1 MGHRA, CDR2 YSYEKL. The CDR3 nucleotides read TGCGCCAGCAGCCGTGTCTCGGACAGGAATCAGCCCCAGCATTTT. Its protein is CASSRVSDRNQPQHF.

The V and J genes are TRBV7-8 and TRBJ1-2; tentative D call: TRBD1 (5 bases). V lost 0 bases, J lost 6 bases, and 14 bases lay in between. This CDR3 is built from 15 residues. In germline, CDR1 is SGHVS, CDR2 FQNEAQ. CDR3 sequence (DNA): TGTGCCAGCAGCTTAGCCCCAGGGAGGTTCGATGGCTACACCTTC. Protein product: CASSLAPGRFDGYTF.

This clone was observed once. The rearrangement joins TRBV19 to TRBJ1-2; no clear D gene. V lost 3 bases to trimming and J lost 7 bases, with 9 bases between them. The CDR3 consists of 12 residues. Germline assignment: CDR1 LNHDA and CDR2 SQIVND (reference sequence). CDR3 loop: CASSISSGGYTF. In nucleotides, the CDR3 is TGTGCCAGTAGTATTAGCTCGGGTGGCTACACCTTC.